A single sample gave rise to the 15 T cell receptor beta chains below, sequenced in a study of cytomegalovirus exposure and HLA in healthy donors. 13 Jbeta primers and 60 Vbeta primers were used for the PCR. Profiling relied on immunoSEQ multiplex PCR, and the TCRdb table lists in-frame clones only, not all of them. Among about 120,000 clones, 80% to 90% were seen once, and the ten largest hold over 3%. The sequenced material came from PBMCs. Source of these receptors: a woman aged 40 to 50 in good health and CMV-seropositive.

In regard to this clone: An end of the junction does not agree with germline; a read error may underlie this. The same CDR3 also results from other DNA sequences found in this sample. The CDR3 region has the DNA TGTTCCAGCAGCCGGGACAGCTATGGCTACACCTTC. It specifies CSSSRDSYGYTF. The chain uses TRBV7-9 and TRBJ1-2; TRBD1 aligns across 7 bases. CDR3 size: 12 residues. Germline V gives CDR1 SEHNR, CDR2 FQNEAQ (reference sequence).

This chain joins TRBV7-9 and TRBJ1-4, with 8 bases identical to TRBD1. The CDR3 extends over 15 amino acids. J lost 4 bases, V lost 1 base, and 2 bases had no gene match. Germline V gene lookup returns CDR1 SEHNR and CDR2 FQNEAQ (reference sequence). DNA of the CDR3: TGTGCCAGCAGCTTAGAACAGGGGGTTAATGAAAAACTGTTTTTT. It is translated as CASSLEQGVNEKLFF.

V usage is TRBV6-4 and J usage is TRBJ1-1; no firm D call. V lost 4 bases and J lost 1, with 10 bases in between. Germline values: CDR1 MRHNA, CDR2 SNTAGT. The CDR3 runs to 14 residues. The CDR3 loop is CASSVSVENTEAFF. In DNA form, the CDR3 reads TGTGCCAGCAGTGTATCAGTTGAGAACACTGAAGCTTTCTTT.

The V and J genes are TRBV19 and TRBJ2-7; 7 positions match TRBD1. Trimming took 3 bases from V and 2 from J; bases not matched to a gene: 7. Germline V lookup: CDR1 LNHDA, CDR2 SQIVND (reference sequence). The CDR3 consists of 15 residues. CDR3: CASSMDHRGTYEQYF. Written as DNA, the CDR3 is TGTGCCAGTAGTATGGATCACAGGGGAACCTACGAGCAGTACTTC.

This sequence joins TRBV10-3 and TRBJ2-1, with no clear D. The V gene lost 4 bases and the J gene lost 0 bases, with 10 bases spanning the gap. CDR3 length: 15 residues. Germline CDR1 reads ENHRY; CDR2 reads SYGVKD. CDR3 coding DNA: TGTGCCATCAGTGCTGGCCTAGGCTCCTACAATGAGCAGTTCTTC. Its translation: CAISAGLGSYNEQFF.

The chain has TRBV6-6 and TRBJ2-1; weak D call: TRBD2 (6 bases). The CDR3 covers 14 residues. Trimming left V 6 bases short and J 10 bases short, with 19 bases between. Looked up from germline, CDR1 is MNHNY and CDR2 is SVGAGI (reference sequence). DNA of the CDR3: TGTGCCAGCAGCACCCGACTAGTCGACACAGAGCAGTTCTTC. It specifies CASSTRLVDTEQFF.

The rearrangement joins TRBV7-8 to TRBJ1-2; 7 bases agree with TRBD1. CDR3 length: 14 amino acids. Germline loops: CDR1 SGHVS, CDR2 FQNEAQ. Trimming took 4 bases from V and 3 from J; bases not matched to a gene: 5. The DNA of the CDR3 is TGTGCCAGCAGCTCAGACAGGGTCTACTATGGCTACACCTTC. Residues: CASSSDRVYYGYTF.

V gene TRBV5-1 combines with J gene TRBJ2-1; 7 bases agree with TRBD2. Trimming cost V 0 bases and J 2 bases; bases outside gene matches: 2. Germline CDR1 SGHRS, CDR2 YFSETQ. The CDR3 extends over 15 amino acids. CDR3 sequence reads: CASSLGGTTYNEQFF. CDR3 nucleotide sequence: TGCGCCAGCAGCTTGGGCGGGACTACCTACAATGAGCAGTTCTTC.

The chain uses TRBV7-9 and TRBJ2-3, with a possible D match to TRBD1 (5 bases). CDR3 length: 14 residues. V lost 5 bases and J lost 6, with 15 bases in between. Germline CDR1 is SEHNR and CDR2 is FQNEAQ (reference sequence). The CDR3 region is CASSPPGGADTQYF. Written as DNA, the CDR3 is TGTGCCAGCAGCCCCCCGGGTGGGGCGGATACGCAGTATTTT.

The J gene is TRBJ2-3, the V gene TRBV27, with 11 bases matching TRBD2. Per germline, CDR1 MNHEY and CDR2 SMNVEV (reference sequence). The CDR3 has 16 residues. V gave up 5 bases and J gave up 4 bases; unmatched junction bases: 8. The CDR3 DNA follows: TGTGCCAGCAGTCCCCGTAGCGGGAGGGCCCCAGATACGCAGTATTTT. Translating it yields CASSPRSGRAPDTQYF.

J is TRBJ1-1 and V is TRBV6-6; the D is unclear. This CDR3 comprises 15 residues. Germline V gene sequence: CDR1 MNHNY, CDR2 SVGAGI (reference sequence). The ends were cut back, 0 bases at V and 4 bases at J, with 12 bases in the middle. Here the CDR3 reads CASSYSPIGSTEAFF. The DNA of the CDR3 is TGTGCCAGCAGTTACTCCCCTATTGGTAGCACTGAAGCTTTCTTT.

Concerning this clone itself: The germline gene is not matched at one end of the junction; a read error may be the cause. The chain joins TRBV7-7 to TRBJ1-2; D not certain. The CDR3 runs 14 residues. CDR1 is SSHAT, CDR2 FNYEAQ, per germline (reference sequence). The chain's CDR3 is CASSPVRRAGGYTF. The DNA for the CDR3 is TGTGCTAGCAGCCCGGTTAGGAGGGCGGGGGGCTACACCTTC. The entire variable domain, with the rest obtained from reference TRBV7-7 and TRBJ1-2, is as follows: GAGVSQSPRYKVTKRGQDVTLRCDPISSHATLYWYQQALGQGPEFLTYFNYEAQPDKSGLPSDRFSAERPEGSISTLTIQRTEQRDSAMYRCASSPVRRAGGYTFGSGTRLTVV.

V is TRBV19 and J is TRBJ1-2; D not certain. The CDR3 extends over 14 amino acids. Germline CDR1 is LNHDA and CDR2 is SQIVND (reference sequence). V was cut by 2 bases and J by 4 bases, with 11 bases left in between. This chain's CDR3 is CASSIRTNPYGYTF. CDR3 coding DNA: TGTGCCAGTAGTATAAGAACAAATCCCTATGGCTACACCTTC.

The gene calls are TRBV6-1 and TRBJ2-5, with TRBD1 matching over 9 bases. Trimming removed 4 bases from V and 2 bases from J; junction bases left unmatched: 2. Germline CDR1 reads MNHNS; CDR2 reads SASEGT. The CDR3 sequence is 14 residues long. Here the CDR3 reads CASSAGQGQETQYF. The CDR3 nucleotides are TGTGCCAGCAGTGCGGGACAGGGACAAGAGACCCAGTACTTC.

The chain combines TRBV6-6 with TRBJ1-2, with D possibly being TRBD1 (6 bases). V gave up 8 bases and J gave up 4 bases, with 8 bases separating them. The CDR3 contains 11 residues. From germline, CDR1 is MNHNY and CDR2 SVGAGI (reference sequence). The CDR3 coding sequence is TGTGCCAGCTCGGACAGCTATGGCTACACCTTC. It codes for CASSDSYGYTF.